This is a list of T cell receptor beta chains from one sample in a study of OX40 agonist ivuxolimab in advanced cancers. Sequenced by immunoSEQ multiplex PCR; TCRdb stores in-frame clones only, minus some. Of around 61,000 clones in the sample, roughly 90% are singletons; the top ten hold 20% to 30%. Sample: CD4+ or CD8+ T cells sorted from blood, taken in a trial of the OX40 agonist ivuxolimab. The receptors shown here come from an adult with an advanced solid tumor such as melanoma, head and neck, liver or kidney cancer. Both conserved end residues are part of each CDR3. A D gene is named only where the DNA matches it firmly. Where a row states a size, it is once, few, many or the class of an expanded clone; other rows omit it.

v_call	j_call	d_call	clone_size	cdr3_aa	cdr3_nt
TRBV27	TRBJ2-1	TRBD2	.	CASSFLAENYNEQFF	TGTGCCAGCAGTTTTCTAGCGGAGAATTACAATGAGCAGTTCTTC
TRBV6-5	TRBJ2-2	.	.	CASSYSILDTGELFF	TGTGCCAGCAGTTACTCAATCTTGGACACCGGGGAGCTGTTTTTT
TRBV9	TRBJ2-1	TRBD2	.	CASSPRVGAGVENEQFF	TGTGCCAGCAGCCCTAGAGTTGGGGCGGGGGTAGAGAATGAGCAGTTCTTC
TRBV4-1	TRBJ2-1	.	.	CASSQVNNNEQFF	TGCGCCAGCAGCCAGGTAAACAACAATGAGCAGTTCTTC
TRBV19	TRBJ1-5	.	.	CASSPRSDSNQPQHF	TGTGCCAGTAGTCCACGCAGTGATAGCAATCAGCCCCAGCATTTT
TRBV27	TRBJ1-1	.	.	CATGRRGYTEAFF	TGTGCCACAGGCCGTAGGGGATACACTGAAGCTTTCTTT
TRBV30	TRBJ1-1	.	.	CAWQRAGTEAFF	TGTGCCTGGCAACGGGCGGGCACTGAAGCTTTCTTT
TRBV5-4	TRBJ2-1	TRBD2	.	CASSPGLAGFGEQFF	TGCGCCAGCAGCCCGGGACTAGCGGGTTTCGGTGAGCAGTTCTTC
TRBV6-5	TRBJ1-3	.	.	CASSYSGSFSGNTIYF	TGTGCCAGCAGTTACTCGGGGAGCTTCTCTGGAAACACCATATATTTT
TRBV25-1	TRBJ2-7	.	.	CASSGSYEQYF	TGTGCCAGCAGTGGTTCCTACGAGCAGTACTTC
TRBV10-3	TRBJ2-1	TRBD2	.	CATSGLAGSFEQFF	TGTGCCACCTCGGGACTAGCGGGATCTTTTGAGCAGTTCTTC
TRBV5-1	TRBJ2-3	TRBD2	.	CASSLGTSGRDTQYF	TGCGCCAGCAGCTTAGGGACTAGCGGGAGGGATACGCAGTATTTT
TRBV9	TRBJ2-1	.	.	CASSASGHPTNEQFF	TGTGCCAGCAGCGCCTCCGGCCACCCAACCAATGAGCAGTTCTTC
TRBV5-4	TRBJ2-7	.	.	CASSSSYEQYF	TGTGCCAGCAGCTCCTCCTACGAGCAGTACTTC
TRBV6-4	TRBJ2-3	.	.	CASSDSKGPVQYF	TGTGCCAGCAGTGACTCGAAGGGACCCGTTCAGTATTTT
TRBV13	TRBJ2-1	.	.	CASSLGGDEQFF	TGTGCCAGCAGCTTAGGGGGAGATGAGCAGTTCTTC
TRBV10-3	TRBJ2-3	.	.	CAISESGGPTPDTQYF	TGTGCCATCAGTGAGTCAGGAGGCCCAACACCAGATACGCAGTATTTT
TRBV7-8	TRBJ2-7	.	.	CASSPPAGYSYEQYF	TGTGCCAGCAGCCCCCCGGCGGGTTACTCCTACGAGCAGTACTTC
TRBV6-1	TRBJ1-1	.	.	CASSPFRQGNTEAFF	TGTGCCAGCAGTCCCTTCCGCCAGGGTAACACTGAAGCTTTCTTT
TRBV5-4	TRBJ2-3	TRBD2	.	CASSLSGIGTDTQYF	TGTGCCAGCAGCCTTAGCGGGATTGGCACAGATACGCAGTATTTT
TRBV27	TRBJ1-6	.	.	CASGFNSPLHF	TGTGCCAGCGGATTCAATTCACCCCTCCACTTT
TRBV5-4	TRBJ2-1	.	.	CASRGGSYNEQFF	TGTGCCAGCAGGGGAGGCTCCTACAATGAGCAGTTCTTC
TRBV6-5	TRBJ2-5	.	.	CASSFDQETQYF	TGTGCCAGCAGTTTCGACCAAGAGACCCAGTACTTC
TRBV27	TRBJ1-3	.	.	CASSSRPSGNTIYF	TGTGCCAGCAGCTCCCGACCCTCTGGAAACACCATATATTTT
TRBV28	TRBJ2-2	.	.	CASSSDREGTGELFF	TGTGCCAGCAGTTCGGACAGGGAGGGCACCGGGGAGCTGTTTTTT
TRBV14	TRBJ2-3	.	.	CASSQVGGKTDTQYF	TGTGCCAGCAGCCAAGTGGGTGGGAAAACAGATACGCAGTATTTT
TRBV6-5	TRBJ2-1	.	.	CASSYGFRGNEQFF	TGTGCCAGCAGTTACGGTTTCAGGGGCAATGAGCAGTTCTTC
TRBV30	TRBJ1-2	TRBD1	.	CAWNPLPFQGGHTF	TGTGCCTGGAACCCCCTTCCCTTCCAGGGGGGCCACACCTTC
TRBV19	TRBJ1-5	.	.	CASSRSGGYSNQPQHF	TGTGCCAGTAGTAGGTCAGGCGGCTATAGCAATCAGCCCCAGCATTTT
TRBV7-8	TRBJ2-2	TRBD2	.	CASSPLAGGWPGELFF	TGTGCCAGCAGCCCACTAGCGGGGGGGTGGCCCGGGGAGCTGTTTTTT
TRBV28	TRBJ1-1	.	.	CASSLPEGRFEAFF	TGTGCCAGCAGTTTACCTGAGGGGCGTTTTGAAGCTTTCTTT
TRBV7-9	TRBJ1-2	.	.	CASSLGYEFYTF	TGTGCCAGCAGCTTAGGGTATGAATTCTACACCTTC
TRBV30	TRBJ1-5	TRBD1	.	CAWSAGQGGLGNQPQHF	TGTGCCTGGAGTGCGGGACAGGGAGGTCTCGGCAATCAGCCCCAGCATTTT
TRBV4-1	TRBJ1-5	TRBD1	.	CASSQGLSRTGRSQPQHF	TGCGCCAGCAGCCAAGGCCTTTCCCGGACAGGGAGGAGTCAGCCCCAGCATTTT
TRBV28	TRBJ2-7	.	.	CASSPGLSYEQYF	TGTGCCAGCAGTCCCGGACTTTCCTACGAGCAGTACTTC
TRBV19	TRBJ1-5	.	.	CASSSQEEWGQPQHF	TGTGCCAGTAGCTCACAGGAGGAGTGGGGTCAGCCCCAGCATTTT
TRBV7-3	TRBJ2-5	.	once	CASSLTGGEETQYF	TGTGCCAGCAGCTTAACAGGGGGTGAAGAGACCCAGTACTTC
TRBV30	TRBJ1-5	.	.	CAWSIAGSQPQHF	TGTGCCTGGAGTATAGCAGGGTCTCAGCCCCAGCATTTT
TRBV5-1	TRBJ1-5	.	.	CASSLEWGSAQHF	TGCGCCAGCAGCTTGGAATGGGGATCAGCCCAGCATTTT
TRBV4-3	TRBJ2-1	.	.	CASSPHEGNYNEQFF	TGCGCCAGCAGCCCGCACGAAGGAAACTACAATGAGCAGTTCTTC
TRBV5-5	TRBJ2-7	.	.	CASSQHSVILNYEQYF	TGTGCCAGCAGTCAGCACTCAGTTATATTGAACTACGAGCAGTACTTC
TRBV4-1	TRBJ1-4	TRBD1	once	CASSQASADRGNEKLFF	TGCGCCAGCAGCCAAGCCTCCGCGGACAGGGGTAATGAAAAACTGTTTTTT
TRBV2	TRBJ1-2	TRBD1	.	CASSEDFGQGYGYTF	TGTGCCAGCAGTGAAGATTTCGGACAGGGGTATGGCTACACCTTC
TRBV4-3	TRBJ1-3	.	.	CASSQFQSVTVGNTIYF	TGCGCCAGCAGCCAATTTCAGTCGGTGACAGTTGGAAACACCATATATTTT
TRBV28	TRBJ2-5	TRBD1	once	CASSSAGGDETQYF	TGTGCCAGCAGTTCGGCAGGGGGAGATGAGACCCAGTACTTC
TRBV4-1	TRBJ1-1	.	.	CASSQGPRVCTEAFF	TGCGCCAGCAGCCAAGGCCCGAGGGTTTGCACTGAAGCTTTCTTT
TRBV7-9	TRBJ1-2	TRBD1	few	CASSSSGTGGRYTF	TGTGCCAGCAGCTCTTCAGGGACAGGGGGTCGCTACACCTTC
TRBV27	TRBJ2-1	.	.	CASSLSPRPPLQYEQFF	TGTGCCAGCAGTTTATCACCCCGGCCACCCCTACAATATGAGCAGTTCTTC